The 23 T cell receptor beta chains given below trace back to one sample, sequenced in a study of shared clonotypes between healthy human individuals. The data were produced by immunoSEQ multiplex PCR, yet TCRdb's version contains in-frame clones alone and is incomplete. The data contain about 2.4 million clones, roughly 93% of them seen just once; the ten biggest clones take up roughly 0.36%. The specimen sequenced was naive CD4+ T cells from PBMCs. As to subset: CD45RA+ positively selected. These receptor sequences come from a man younger than 30 in good health. Some clones in this sample may be carry-over from other donors' samples.

V is TRBV19 and J is TRBJ2-5, with TRBD2 identical over 12 bases. The CDR3 extends over 17 amino acids. Germline V lookup: CDR1 LNHDA, CDR2 SQIVND (reference sequence). The V segment lost 3 bases and the J segment 2 bases; nucleotides outside the gene matches: 7. The CDR3 sequence: CASSIPLGLAGQETQYF. The CDR3 DNA sequence: TGTGCCAGTAGTATTCCCTTAGGACTAGCGGGACAAGAGACCCAGTACTTC.

The V and J genes are TRBV14 and TRBJ2-1, with 7 bases that match TRBD1. Germline V lookup: CDR1 SGHDN, CDR2 FVKESK. Trimming at V came to 4 bases and at J to 3 bases, leaving 6 bases not matched to a gene. This CDR3 region has 15 residues. This CDR3 is CASSRRQGYYNEQFF. The CDR3 region has the DNA TGTGCCAGCAGCCGTCGACAGGGCTACTACAATGAGCAGTTCTTC.

This clone was seen just once. V is TRBV4-1 and J is TRBJ2-1; 14 bases fit TRBD2. Trimming cost V 3 bases and J 5 bases; bases outside gene matches: 9. CDR1 is MGHRA, CDR2 YSYEKL, per germline. This CDR3 is 18 amino acids long. The CDR3 is CASSHRLAGGPSDNEQFF. The CDR3 DNA follows: TGCGCCAGCAGCCATCGACTAGCGGGAGGGCCCTCGGACAATGAGCAGTTCTTC.

This sequence joins TRBV10-3 and TRBJ2-6, with 7 nucleotides matching TRBD1. CDR3 length equals 17 residues. Trimming took 10 bases from V and 0 from J; bases not matched to a gene: 12. Germline assignment: CDR1 ENHRY and CDR2 SYGVKD. CDR3 protein: CATRSQGSPSGANVLTF. The CDR3, as DNA: TGTGCCACCCGCTCACAGGGGAGTCCCTCTGGGGCCAACGTCCTGACTTTC.

The chain joins TRBV19 to TRBJ1-1, with D perhaps TRBD1 (5 bases). V lost 7 bases and J lost 3, with 21 bases in between. Germline V gene data show CDR1 as LNHDA and CDR2 as SQIVND (reference sequence). The CDR3 length is 16 residues. DNA of the CDR3: TGTGCCAGTATCAAAAATCCAGGGTCTTGGTACACTGAAGCTTTCTTT. Protein product: CASIKNPGSWYTEAFF.

The V call is TRBV7-6, the J call TRBJ2-6; D unclear. Trimming left V 5 bases short and J 1 base short, with 6 bases between. Germline V CDR1 and CDR2: SGHVS, FNYEAQ. This CDR3 has 14 amino acids. CDR3 coding DNA: TGTGCCAGCAGCAACCCGTCTGGGGCCAACGTCCTGACTTTC. Protein sequence: CASSNPSGANVLTF.

This clone was found a few times. The rearrangement links TRBV4-1 to TRBJ1-2; 11 nucleotides agree with TRBD1. Unmatched junction bases numbered 2, after V lost 5 bases and J lost 6 bases. This CDR3 comprises 13 residues. Germline assignment: CDR1 MGHRA and CDR2 YSYEKL. CDR3: CASSWTGGDGYTF. CDR3 bases: TGCGCCAGCAGCTGGACAGGGGGCGATGGCTACACCTTC.

This clone has more than one count but fewer than ten. An end of the junction does not agree with germline; a read error may underlie this. The genes are TRBV10-1 and TRBJ1-2; D is undetermined. In germline, CDR1 is WNHNN, CDR2 SYGVQD (reference sequence). The CDR3 covers 11 residues. CDR3 amino acids: CASSATPGLRF. CDR3 in DNA: TGCGCCAGCAGTGCGACCCCGGGCCTCCGGTTC.

V is TRBV7-9 and J is TRBJ2-7; D tentatively reads TRBD1 or TRBD2 (5 bases each). The CDR3 has 15 residues. Germline-derived CDR1 and CDR2 are SEHNR and FQNEAQ (reference sequence). The ends were cut back, 2 bases at V and 0 bases at J, with 11 bases in the middle. CDR3 in DNA: TGTGCCAGCAGCTTACCCTGGGACGGCTCCTACGAGCAGTACTTC. It translates to CASSLPWDGSYEQYF.

This chain links TRBV6-5 with TRBJ1-1; unclear D gene. Germline V gene data show CDR1 as MNHEY and CDR2 as SVGAGI. Trimming cost V 1 base and J 1 base, with 10 bases left between them. The CDR3 has 15 residues. CDR3 DNA sequence: TGTGCCAGCAGTTACTTATCAGCCGGGAACACTGAAGCTTTCTTT. Protein: CASSYLSAGNTEAFF.

This clone was seen a few times. The chain has TRBV6-1 and TRBJ1-2; D call uncertain. The CDR3 runs to 13 residues. V dropped 2 bases and J dropped 4 bases, with 8 bases sitting between them. Germline CDR1 reads MNHNS; CDR2 reads SASEGT. In DNA, the CDR3 is TGTGCCAGCAGTGAACGACTCGGCTATGGCTACACCTTC. Protein product: CASSERLGYGYTF.

A single count supports this clone. The genes are TRBV9 and TRBJ2-5; D gene unclear. Germline V gene lookup returns CDR1 SGDLS and CDR2 YYNGEE. The germline V and J ends were trimmed by 4 bases and 4 bases, with 14 bases remaining between them. The CDR3 extends over 14 amino acids. CDR3 DNA: TGTGCCAGCAGCCCCACCGCGTATGCAGAGACCCAGTACTTC. Its protein product is CASSPTAYAETQYF.

This chain joins TRBV19 and TRBJ1-3, with D unclear. CDR1 is LNHDA, CDR2 SQIVND, per germline (reference sequence). The CDR3 length is 13 residues. V was trimmed by 10 bases and J by 9 bases, leaving 19 bases between them. The CDR3 nucleotides read TGTGCCACTAAGGAAAACTTCGGAGGCACCATATATTTT. Protein: CATKENFGGTIYF.

The chain joins TRBV4-1 to TRBJ1-5; TRBD1 matches 7 bases. The CDR3 loop spans 15 amino acids. Germline V gene sequence: CDR1 MGHRA, CDR2 YSYEKL. V dropped 2 bases and J dropped 1; count of bases not matched to a gene: 2. The CDR3 sequence is CASSQPTGSNQPQHF. CDR3 coding DNA: TGCGCCAGCAGCCAACCGACAGGGAGCAATCAGCCCCAGCATTTT.

This clone came up a few times. The chain couples TRBV9 to TRBJ2-1; 8 bases align to TRBD2. CDR3 length equals 15 residues. The germline gives CDR1 SGDLS, CDR2 YYNGEE. V lost 7 bases to trimming and J lost 6 bases; unmatched junction nucleotides: 12. CDR3 bases: TGTGCCAGCGATTCCGGGACTAGGGGTGGCAATGAGCAGTTCTTC. Translation: CASDSGTRGGNEQFF.

About this clone itself: Distinct nucleotide sequences in the sample also encode this CDR3. V is TRBV15 and J is TRBJ2-2, with 7 positions matching TRBD1. The V and J ends lost 3 bases and 0 bases, in that order; junction bases with no gene match: 1. CDR3 length: 15 residues. Germline V CDR1 and CDR2: LNHNV, YYDKDF (reference sequence). The CDR3 reads CATSRGTANTGELFF. The CDR3 DNA follows: TGTGCCACCAGCAGGGGGACAGCGAACACCGGGGAGCTGTTTTTT.

This clone was observed a single time. The genes are TRBV7-6 and TRBJ2-2; the match to TRBD2 covers 10 bases. The CDR3 totals 16 residues. Germline V CDR1 and CDR2: SGHVS, FNYEAQ. Losses at the gene ends were 5 bases for V and 4 bases for J; bases not matched to a gene: 7. The CDR3 reads CASSITSGIATGELFF. The CDR3 region has the DNA TGTGCCAGCAGCATTACTAGCGGGATAGCCACCGGGGAGCTGTTTTTT. The variable domain in full, with the rest retrieved from reference TRBV7-6 and TRBJ2-2, is GAGVSQSPRYKVTKRGQDVALRCDPISGHVSLYWYRQALGQGPEFLTYFNYEAQQDKSGLPNDRFSAERPEGSISTLTIQRTEQRDSAMYRCASSITSGIATGELFFGEGSRLTVL.

The CDR3 DNA sequence: TGTGCCATTACGGTCGGGGACTCCTACGAGCAGTACTTC. This translates into CAITVGDSYEQYF. The chain is built from TRBV6-1 and TRBJ2-7, with D perhaps matching TRBD2 (5 bases). The CDR3 runs 13 residues. Germline CDR1 MNHNS, CDR2 SASEGT. Trimming left V 10 bases short and J 0 bases short, with 13 bases between.

This rearrangement joins TRBV5-4 to TRBJ2-5, with 7 bases identical to TRBD2. V shed 5 bases, J shed 5 bases, and the junction held 12 bases outside the gene matches. Germline loops: CDR1 SGHNT, CDR2 YYREEE (reference sequence). The CDR3 is made up of 15 amino acids. The CDR3 is CASRGWEGPMETQYF. In nucleotides, the CDR3 is TGTGCCAGCAGAGGGTGGGAGGGCCCTATGGAGACCCAGTACTTC.

The CDR3 is CASSLKRQGWQETQYF. In DNA, the CDR3 is TGCGCCAGCAGCTTGAAGAGACAGGGTTGGCAAGAGACCCAGTACTTC. The V call is TRBV5-1, the J call TRBJ2-5, with 7 bases matching TRBD1. Germline assignment: CDR1 SGHRS and CDR2 YFSETQ. The CDR3 sequence is 16 residues long. The V and J ends lost 1 base and 2 bases, in that order; junction bases with no gene match: 8. The full variable domain, rest sourced from reference TRBV5-1 and TRBJ2-5, is KAGVTQTPRYLIKTRGQQVTLSCSPISGHRSVSWYQQTPGQGLQFLFEYFSETQRNKGNFPGRFSGRQFSNSRSEMNVSTLELGDSALYLCASSLKRQGWQETQYFGPGTRLLVL.

The J gene is TRBJ2-5, the V gene TRBV29-1; no reliable D call. The CDR3 extends over 13 amino acids. Germline loops: CDR1 SQVTM, CDR2 ANQGSEA. V was clipped by 4 bases and J by 2 bases, with 11 bases between them. The CDR3 DNA reads as TGCAGCGTTGTCCGGACCCTGCAAGAGACCCAGTACTTC. Its protein product is CSVVRTLQETQYF.

Remarks on this clone: The sample carries other DNA sequences with the same CDR3. The chain combines TRBV4-1 with TRBJ1-4; D is uncertain. Trimming pared 1 base from V and 0 bases from J, leaving 9 bases between. This CDR3 contains 16 residues. Germline CDR1 and CDR2: MGHRA and YSYEKL. Written as DNA, the CDR3 is TGCGCCAGCAGCCAAGCGTCCACAGCAACTAATGAAAAACTGTTTTTT. It yields the protein CASSQASTATNEKLFF.

In regard to this clone: Other DNA sequences within the sample encode an identical CDR3. This rearrangement joins TRBV18 to TRBJ2-7; D gene uncertain. Germline V gene lookup returns CDR1 KGHSH and CDR2 LQKENI. V was shortened by 2 bases and J by 4 bases, with 9 bases between the two germline ends. This CDR3 spans 13 amino acids. For the CDR3, the DNA is TGTGCCAGCTCACCAGGCATATCTTACGAGCAGTACTTC. Translated, it gives CASSPGISYEQYF.